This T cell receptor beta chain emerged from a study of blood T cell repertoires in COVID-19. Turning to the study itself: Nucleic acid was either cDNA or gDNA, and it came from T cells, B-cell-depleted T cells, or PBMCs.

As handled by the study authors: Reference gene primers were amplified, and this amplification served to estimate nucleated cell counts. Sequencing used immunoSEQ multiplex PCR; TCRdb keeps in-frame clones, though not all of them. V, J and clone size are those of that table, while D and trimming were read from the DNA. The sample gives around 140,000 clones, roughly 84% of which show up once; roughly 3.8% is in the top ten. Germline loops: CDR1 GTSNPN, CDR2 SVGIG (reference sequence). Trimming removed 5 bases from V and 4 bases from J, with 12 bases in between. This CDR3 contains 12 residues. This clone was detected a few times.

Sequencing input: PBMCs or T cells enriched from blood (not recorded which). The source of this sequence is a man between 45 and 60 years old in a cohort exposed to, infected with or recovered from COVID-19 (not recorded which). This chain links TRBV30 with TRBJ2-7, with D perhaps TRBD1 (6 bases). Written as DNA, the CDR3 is TGTGCCTGGGGAAGGACAGAATACGAGCAGTACTTC. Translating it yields CAWGRTEYEQYF. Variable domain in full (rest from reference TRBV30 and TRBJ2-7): SQTIHQWPATLVQPVGSPLSLECTVEGTSNPNLYWYRQAAGRGLQLLFYSVGIGQISSEVPQNLSASRPQDRQFILSSKKLLLSDSGFYLCAWGRTEYEQYFGPGTRLTVT.